This TCR beta chain was obtained from a study of cytomegalovirus exposure and HLA in healthy donors. V was pared by 3 bases and J by 5 bases, with 11 bases of the junction left unmatched. CDR3 length: 16 amino acids. The germline V gene encodes CDR1 SGHDN and CDR2 FVKESK. The PCR was carried out with 60 Vbeta primers and 13 Jbeta primers. Assay used: immunoSEQ multiplex PCR; TCRdb lists only in-frame clones, some missing. The data show 100,000 to 150,000 clones, approximately 17% seen once. Sequenced: PBMCs. This TCR derives from a female donor in good health and CMV-seropositive. The chain joins TRBV14 to TRBJ2-5; 8 positions match TRBD2. CDR3 sequence reads: CASSQPYGTRRETQYF. As DNA, the CDR3 is TGTGCCAGCAGCCAGCCCTATGGGACTAGGAGGGAGACCCAGTACTTC. Variable domain in full (rest from reference TRBV14 and TRBJ2-5): EAGVTQFPSHSVIEKGQTVTLRCDPISGHDNLYWYRRVMGKEIKFLLHFVKESKQDESGMPNNRFLAERTGGTYSTLKVQPAELEDSGVYFCASSQPYGTRRETQYFGPGTRLLVL.